Given below is one TCR beta chain in context. These data belong to a study of cytomegalovirus exposure and HLA in healthy donors. Study details: HLA-typed donors were the source of about 90 million unique TCRs held in an early data release.

In the PCR, 60 Vbeta and 13 Jbeta primers were used. Profiling relied on immunoSEQ multiplex PCR, and the TCRdb table lists in-frame clones only, not all of them. Seen here are 50,000 or so clones, around 70% observed once, and the top ten hold 7% to 10%. Germline V gives CDR1 SGHAT, CDR2 FQNNGV. The V and J ends lost 5 bases and 3 bases respectively, with 11 bases between them. The CDR3 is 13 amino acids. Sequencing was done on a sample of PBMCs. The V gene is TRBV11-2, the J gene TRBJ2-7; a weak D match, TRBD1 (6 bases). This TCR derives from a woman aged 50 to 60 in good health and CMV-seronegative. The CDR3 here is CASSPDRFYEQYF. The CDR3, as DNA: TGTGCCAGCAGCCCTGACAGGTTCTACGAGCAGTACTTC.